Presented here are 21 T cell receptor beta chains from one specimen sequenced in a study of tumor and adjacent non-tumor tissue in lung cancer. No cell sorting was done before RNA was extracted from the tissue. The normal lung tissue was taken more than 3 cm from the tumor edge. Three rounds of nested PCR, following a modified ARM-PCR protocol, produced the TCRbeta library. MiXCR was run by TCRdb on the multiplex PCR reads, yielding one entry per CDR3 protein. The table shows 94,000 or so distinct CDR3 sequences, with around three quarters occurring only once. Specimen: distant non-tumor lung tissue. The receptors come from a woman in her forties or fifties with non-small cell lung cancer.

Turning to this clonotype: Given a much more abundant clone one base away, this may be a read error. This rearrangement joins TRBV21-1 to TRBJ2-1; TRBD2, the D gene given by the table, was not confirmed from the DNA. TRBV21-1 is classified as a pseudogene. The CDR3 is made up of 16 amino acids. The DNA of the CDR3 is TGTGCCAGCAGCAAATTTAGCGGAAGCTCCTACAATGAGCAGTTCTTC. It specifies CASSKFSGSSYNEQFF.

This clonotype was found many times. CDR3 in DNA: TGTGCCATCGGACAGGGAGCCGGGACTGAAGCTTTCTTT. This translates into CAIGQGAGTEAFF. This chain uses TRBV10-3 with TRBJ1-1; 8 nucleotides align to TRBD1. The V segment lost 8 bases and the J segment 5 bases; nucleotides outside the gene matches: 7. Germline V gives CDR1 ENHRY, CDR2 SYGVKD. This CDR3 region has 13 residues.

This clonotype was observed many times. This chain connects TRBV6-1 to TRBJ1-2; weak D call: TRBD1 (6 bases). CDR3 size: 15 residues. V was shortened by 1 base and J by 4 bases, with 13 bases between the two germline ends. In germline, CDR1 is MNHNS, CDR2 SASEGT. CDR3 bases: TGTGCCAGCAGTGAAGTGGGCAGGGGAGGCTATGGCTACACCTTC. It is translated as CASSEVGRGGYGYTF.

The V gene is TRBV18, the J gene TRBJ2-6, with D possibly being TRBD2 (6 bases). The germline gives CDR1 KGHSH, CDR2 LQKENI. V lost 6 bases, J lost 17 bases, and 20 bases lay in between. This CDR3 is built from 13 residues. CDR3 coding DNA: TGTGCCAGCTCGCGGAGGGAGGCAGCCTCATTGACTTTC. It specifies CASSRREAASLTF.

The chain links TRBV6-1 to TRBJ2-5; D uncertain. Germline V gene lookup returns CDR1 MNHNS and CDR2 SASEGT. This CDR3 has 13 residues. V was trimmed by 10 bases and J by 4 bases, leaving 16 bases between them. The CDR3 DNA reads TGTGCCAACTGCCGGGTGATGGGAGAGACCCAGTACTTC. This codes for CANCRVMGETQYF.

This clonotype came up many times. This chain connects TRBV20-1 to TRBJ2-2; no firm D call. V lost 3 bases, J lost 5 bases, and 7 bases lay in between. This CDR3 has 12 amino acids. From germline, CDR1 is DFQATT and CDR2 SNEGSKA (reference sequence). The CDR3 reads CSARTQTGELFF. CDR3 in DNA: TGCAGTGCTAGGACACAAACCGGGGAGCTGTTTTTT.

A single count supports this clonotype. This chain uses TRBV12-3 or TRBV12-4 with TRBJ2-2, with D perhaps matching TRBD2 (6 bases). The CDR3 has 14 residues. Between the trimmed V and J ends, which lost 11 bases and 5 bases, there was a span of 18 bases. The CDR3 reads CAGSLGDWTGELFF. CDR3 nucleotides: TGTGCCGGTAGTCTAGGGGACTGGACCGGGGAGCTGTTTTTT.

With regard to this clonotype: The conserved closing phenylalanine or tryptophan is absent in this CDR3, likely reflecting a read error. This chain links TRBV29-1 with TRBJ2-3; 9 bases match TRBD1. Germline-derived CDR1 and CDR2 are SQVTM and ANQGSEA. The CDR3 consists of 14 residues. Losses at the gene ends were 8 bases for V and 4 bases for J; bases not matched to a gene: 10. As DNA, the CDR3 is TGCAGCACAACCGGTACAGGGGGCGCAGATACGCAGTATTAT. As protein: CSTTGTGGADTQYY.

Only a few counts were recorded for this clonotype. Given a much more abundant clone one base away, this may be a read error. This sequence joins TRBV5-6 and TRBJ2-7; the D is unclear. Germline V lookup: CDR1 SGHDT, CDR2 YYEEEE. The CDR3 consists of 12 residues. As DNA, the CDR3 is TGTGCCAGCGGCTTGCGCTGGTACGAGCAGTACTTC. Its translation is CASGLRWYEQYF.

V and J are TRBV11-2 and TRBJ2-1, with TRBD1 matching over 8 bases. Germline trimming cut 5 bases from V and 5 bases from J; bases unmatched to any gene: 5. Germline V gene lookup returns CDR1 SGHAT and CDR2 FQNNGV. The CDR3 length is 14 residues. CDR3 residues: CASSRTGSDNEQFF. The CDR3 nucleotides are TGTGCCAGCAGCCGGACAGGGTCTGACAATGAGCAGTTCTTC.

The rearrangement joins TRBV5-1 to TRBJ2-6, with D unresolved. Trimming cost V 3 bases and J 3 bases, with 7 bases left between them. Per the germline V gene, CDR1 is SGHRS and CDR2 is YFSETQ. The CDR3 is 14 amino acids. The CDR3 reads CASSYDIGANVLTF. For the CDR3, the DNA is TGCGCCAGCAGCTATGATATTGGGGCCAACGTCCTGACTTTC.

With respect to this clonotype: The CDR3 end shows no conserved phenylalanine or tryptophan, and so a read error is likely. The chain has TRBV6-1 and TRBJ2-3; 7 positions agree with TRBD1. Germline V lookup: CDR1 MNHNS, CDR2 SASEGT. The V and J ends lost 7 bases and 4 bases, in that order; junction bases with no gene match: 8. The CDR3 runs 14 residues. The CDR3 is CASNPRQGSDTQYC. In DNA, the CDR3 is TGTGCCAGCAACCCGAGACAGGGCTCAGATACGCAGTATTGT.

The CDR3 region is CASGCSPGRDEQYF. CDR3 coding DNA: TGTGCCAGCGGTTGCTCCCCCGGGAGGGACGAGCAGTACTTC. The chain carries TRBV6-5 and TRBJ2-7, with 8 bases identical to TRBD2. CDR1 is MNHEY and CDR2 is SVGAGI in the germline V gene. There are 14 residues in the CDR3. Unmatched junction bases numbered 11, after V lost 8 bases and J lost 5 bases.

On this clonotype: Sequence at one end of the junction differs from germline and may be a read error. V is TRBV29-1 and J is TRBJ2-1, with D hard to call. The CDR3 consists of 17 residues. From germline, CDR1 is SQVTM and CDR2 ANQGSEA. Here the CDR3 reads CSVENLGGWSSYNEQFF. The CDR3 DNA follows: TGCAGCGTTGAAAATCTAGGCGGCTGGAGCTCCTACAACGAGCAGTTTTTC.

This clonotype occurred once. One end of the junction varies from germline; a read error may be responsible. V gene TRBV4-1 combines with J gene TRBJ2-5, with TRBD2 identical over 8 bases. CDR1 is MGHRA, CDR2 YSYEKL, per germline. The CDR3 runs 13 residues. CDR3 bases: TGCACCAGCAGCCAAGCGGGGGTATTGGACCAGTACTTC. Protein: CTSSQAGVLDQYF.

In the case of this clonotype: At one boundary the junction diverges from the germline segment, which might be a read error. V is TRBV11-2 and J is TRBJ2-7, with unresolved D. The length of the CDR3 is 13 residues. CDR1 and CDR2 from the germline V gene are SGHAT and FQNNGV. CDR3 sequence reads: CTSSSPNRVGQYF. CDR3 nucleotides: TGTACCAGTAGCTCACCCAATAGGGTCGGGCAGTACTTC.

The DNA of the CDR3 is TGTGCCAACACCGCACGAGGACTAGCGGGCACCGGGGAGCTGTTTTTT. Its protein is CANTARGLAGTGELFF. The chain joins TRBV28 to TRBJ2-2; TRBD2 aligns across 11 bases. The CDR3 is made up of 16 amino acids. Germline V gene data show CDR1 as MDHEN and CDR2 as SYDVKM. The trim removed 10 bases at V and 4 bases at J, leaving 11 bases unmatched.

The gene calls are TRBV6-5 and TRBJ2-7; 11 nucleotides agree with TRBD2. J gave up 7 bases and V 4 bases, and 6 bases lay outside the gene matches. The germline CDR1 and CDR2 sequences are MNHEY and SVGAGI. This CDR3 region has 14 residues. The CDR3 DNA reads TGTGCCAGCAGTTTTAGCGGGAGGGTTCGTGAGCAGTACTTC. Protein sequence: CASSFSGRVREQYF.

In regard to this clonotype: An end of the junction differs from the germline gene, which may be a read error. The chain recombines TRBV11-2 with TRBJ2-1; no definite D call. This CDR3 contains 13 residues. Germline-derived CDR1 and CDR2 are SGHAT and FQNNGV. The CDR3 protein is CASSLYAANGQFF. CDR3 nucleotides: TGTGCCAGCAGCTTATATGCGGCCAATGGGCAGTTCTTC. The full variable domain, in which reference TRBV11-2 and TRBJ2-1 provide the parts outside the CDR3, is EAGVAQSPRYKIIEKRQSVAFWCNPISGHATLYWYQQILGQGPKLLIQFQNNGVVDDSQLPKDRFSAERLKGVDSTLKIQPAKLEDSAVYLCASSLYAANGQFFGPGTRLTVL.

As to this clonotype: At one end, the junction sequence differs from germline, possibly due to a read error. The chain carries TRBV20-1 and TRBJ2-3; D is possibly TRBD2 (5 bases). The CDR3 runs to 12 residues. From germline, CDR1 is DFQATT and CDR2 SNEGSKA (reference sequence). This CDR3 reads CSTRVVGDTQYF. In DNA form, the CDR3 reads TGCAGTACTAGAGTCGTGGGAGATACGCAGTATTTT.

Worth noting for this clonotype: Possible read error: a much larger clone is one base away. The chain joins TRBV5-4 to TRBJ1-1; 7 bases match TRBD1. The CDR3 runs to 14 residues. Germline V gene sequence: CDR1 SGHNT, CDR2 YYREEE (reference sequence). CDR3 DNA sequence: TGTGCCGGCAGCTTGATAAGGGGGCGGACTGAAGCTTTCTTT. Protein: CAGSLIRGRTEAFF.